This TCR beta chain emerged from a study of T cell responses to AZD1222 COVID-19 vaccine. Germline V gene data show CDR1 as MNHEY and CDR2 as SMNVEV (reference sequence). The CDR3 is 15 amino acids. V lost 6 bases and J lost 1; bases outside the gene matches: 9. Method: immunoSEQ multiplex PCR; TCRdb's copy keeps in-frame clones and lacks some. The table has about 76,000 clones, about 80% seen once. This TCR was sampled from an adult who received the MenACWY meningococcal vaccine as a control. The V gene is TRBV27, the J gene TRBJ2-7; 7 bases align to TRBD1. This specimen was peripheral blood, taken 28 days after the second dose of the MenACWY control vaccine. The CDR3 protein is CASRRGGSLSYEQYF. CDR3 coding DNA: TGTGCCAGCAGGAGAGGGGGCTCCCTGTCCTACGAGCAGTACTTC.